This T cell receptor beta chain was sequenced during a study of naive and memory T cell subsets. This clonotype was detected a few times. Alpha and beta constant region primers primed reverse transcription for blood and skin samples. Using its own MiXCR run on the UMI-ligation and nested PCR reads, TCRdb lists one record per CDR3 protein. This table has 15,000 to 20,000 distinct CDR3 sequences, approximately 9.7% appearing once. V dropped 4 bases and J dropped 5 bases, with 9 bases sitting between them. This CDR3 region has 12 residues. Germline V CDR1 and CDR2: SGHDN, FVKESK. Stated treatment: skin biopsy from PPD injection site in Mantoux-positive individual. Cells were not sorted; total RNA input targeted about 1 to 1000 ng.

The sequence came from an adult in good health. This chain uses TRBV14 with TRBJ2-7, with a weak D call TRBD1 (5 bases). Sequencing was performed on skin, taken from a tuberculin skin test site. The CDR3 reads CASSLYRNEQYF. The CDR3, as DNA: TGTGCCAGCAGCCTTTACAGGAACGAGCAGTACTTC.